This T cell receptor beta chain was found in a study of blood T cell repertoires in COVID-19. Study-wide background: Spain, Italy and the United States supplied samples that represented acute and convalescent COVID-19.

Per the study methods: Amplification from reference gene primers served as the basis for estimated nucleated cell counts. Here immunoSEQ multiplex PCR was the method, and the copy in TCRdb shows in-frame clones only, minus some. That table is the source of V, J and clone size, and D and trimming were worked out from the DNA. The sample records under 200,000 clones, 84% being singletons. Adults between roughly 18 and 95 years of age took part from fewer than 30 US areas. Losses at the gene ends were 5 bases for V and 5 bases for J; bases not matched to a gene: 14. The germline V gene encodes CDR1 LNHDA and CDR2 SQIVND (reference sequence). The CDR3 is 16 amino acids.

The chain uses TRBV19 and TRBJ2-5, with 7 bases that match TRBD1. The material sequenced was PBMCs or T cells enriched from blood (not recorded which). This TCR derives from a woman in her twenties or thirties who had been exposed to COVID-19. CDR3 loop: CASSPIPGQARETQYF. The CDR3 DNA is TGTGCCAGTAGTCCCATACCCGGACAGGCCAGGGAGACCCAGTACTTC.